This T cell receptor (beta chain) was sequenced during a study of early T cells in non-severe SARS-CoV-2 infection. For the study at large: RNA in bulk from unsorted whole blood was sequenced, and chains were unpaired.

A note on this clonotype: Its cognate antigen is unknown.

Findings of the study overall: The VDJdb matching leaned toward anti-spike CD8 responses and overlooked private and CD4 specificities.

Germline loops: CDR1 SGDLS, CDR2 YYNGEE. The CDR3 is 13 residues long. V shed 4 bases, J shed 4 bases, and the junction held 0 bases outside the gene matches. Researchers attached unique molecular identifiers to individual cDNA molecules. A single record per CDR3 protein comes from TCRdb applying MiXCR to the 5' RACE reads. The profile covers 66,000 or so distinct CDR3 sequences, with roughly an eighth appearing a single time and about 8% taken by the ten largest. Input material: whole blood. This receptor was taken from an adult who was a healthcare worker with PCR-confirmed SARS-CoV-2 infection or an uninfected control (not recorded which). This rearrangement joins TRBV9 to TRBJ2-1; 9 nucleotides match TRBD2. CDR3 nucleotide sequence: TGTGCCAGCAGCACTAGCGGGTACAATGAGCAGTTCTTC. It codes for CASSTSGYNEQFF.